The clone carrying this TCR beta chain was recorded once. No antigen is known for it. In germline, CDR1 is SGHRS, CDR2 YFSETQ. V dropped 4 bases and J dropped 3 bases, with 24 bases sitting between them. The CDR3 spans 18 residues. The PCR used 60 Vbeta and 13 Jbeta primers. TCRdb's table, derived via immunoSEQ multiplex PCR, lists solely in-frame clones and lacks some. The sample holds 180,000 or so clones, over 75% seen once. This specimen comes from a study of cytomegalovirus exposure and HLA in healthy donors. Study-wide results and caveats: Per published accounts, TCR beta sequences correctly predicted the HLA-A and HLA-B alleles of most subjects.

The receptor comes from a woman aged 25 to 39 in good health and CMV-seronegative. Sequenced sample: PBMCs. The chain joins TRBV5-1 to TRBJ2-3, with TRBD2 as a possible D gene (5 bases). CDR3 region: CASSPGAGTPTRTDTQYF. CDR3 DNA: TGCGCCAGCAGCCCTGGAGCAGGAACCCCCACTAGAACAGATACGCAGTATTTT. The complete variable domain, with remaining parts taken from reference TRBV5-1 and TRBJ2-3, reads KAGVTQTPRYLIKTRGQQVTLSCSPISGHRSVSWYQQTPGQGLQFLFEYFSETQRNKGNFPGRFSGRQFSNSRSEMNVSTLELGDSALYLCASSPGAGTPTRTDTQYFGPGTRLTVL.